This TCR beta chain was captured in a study of CD8+ T cells in alopecia areata (dated by TCRdb to 2016 to 2018). For context, the study as a whole: The treated patients took part in an open-label pilot trial in which moderate-to-severe alopecia areata was treated with oral tofacitinib at 5 to 10 mg twice daily. Tofacitinib was given for 6 to 18 months, followed by 6 months of follow-up off drug to assess delayed response and recurrence. The SALT score, which quantifies the percentage of affected scalp surface area, was used to measure disease severity in treated patients. To study T cell clonal expansion in alopecia areata, the researchers applied high-throughput TCRbeta sequencing to both the C3H/HeJ mouse model and human patients. On the human side, TCRbeta sequencing was run on scalp tissue and on sorted CD4+ and CD8+ peripheral blood T cells from healthy controls and from alopecia areata patients with either patchy or totalis/universalis disease. Tofacitinib-treated patients had biopsies at baseline and at 4 and 24 weeks of treatment, with a later scalp biopsy in several patients. Scalp clonality was compared among normal scalp (n=4), patchy alopecia areata scalp (n=8), and alopecia totalis/universalis scalp (n=8). RNA was obtained with the PAXgene miRNA kit for fixed scalp, the miRNeasy kit for PBMCs, and the RNeasy kit for mouse skin. TCRbeta CDR3 regions were amplified by immunoSEQ multiplex PCR using 35 Vbeta forward and 13 Jbeta reverse primers. General study outcomes and caveats: Higher clonality and more expanded CD8+ clones were observed in lesional scalp than in normal scalp, particularly in alopecia totalis/universalis, a finding suggestive of antigenic drive. The treated cohort was small, with a single nonresponder, so links between baseline CD8+ expansion and response need larger studies. Resident alphabeta T cells in normal human skin are also sequenced, complicating scalp TCR repertoire analysis, unlike mouse skin dominated by gammadelta T cells. Many expanded lesional clones were found to persist in scalp and blood during tofacitinib treatment, and relapse after treatment cessation may be partly explained by this persistence. Shared TCR sequences between patients were less evident than in mice, which may be partly attributable to HLA diversity in the patient population. Tofacitinib significantly lowered scalp clonality and the number of expanded CD8+ clones among the top 100 scalp clones.

This sample's time point label indicates: less than five weeks on oral tofacitinib. What the treatment or condition label conveys for this sample: oral pan-JAK inhibitor, 5-10 mg twice daily. Lesional scalp punch biopsies and peripheral blood were obtained from alopecia areata patients. After PBMCs were isolated by density centrifugation and stained for CD3, CD4 and CD8, a FACSAria was used to sort CD4+ and CD8+ T cells. Trimming costs V 1 base and J 0 bases, and their ends lie 4 bases apart. The germline V gene supplies CDR1 SGHAT and CDR2 FQNNGV. Counted from cysteine to phenylalanine, this CDR3 has 15 amino acids. The entry retains the CDR3 DNA only, 45 bases that are in frame from base 1. As to this clone: The antigen it binds to is not known. Qualities for individual bases were not recorded, and no much larger clone is one base off.

Libraries were constructed by the immunoSEQ multiplex PCR assay. RNA was extracted from all samples and reverse transcribed into cDNA, which served as template for TCR sequencing. SuperScript III was used to make first-strand cDNA, primed with a 2:1 mix of oligo-dT and random hexamers. A synthetic immune receptor repertoire was used to assess amplification bias, and residual bias was removed computationally. In the paper's pipeline: Raw reads were preprocessed for error removal, and CDR3 was defined according to IMGT conventions as running from the conserved cysteine to phenylalanine. To get clonality, Shannon entropy was normalized by log2 of the number of productive unique TCRs and the result was subtracted from 1. CD4 or CD8 identity of scalp clones was inferred by cross-referencing scalp TCRbeta sequences with sorted blood CD4 and CD8 repertoires. In its TCRdb copy, this immuneACCESS table keeps in-frame sequences only and misses some clones. Where compared with another copy, unresolved V genes explain less than half of these, and the others have no known cause. Clone size and V and J calls were adopted from that table, with D and trimming inferred from the DNA. The sample yields about 200,000 clones; about three fifths were counted once. The top ten hold around 4.2% of the sample.

This sequence was found in a human donor with alopecia areata. Recombination linked TRBV11-2 to TRBJ1-6; no D segment can be confidently identified. Sequenced material: CD4+ T cells sorted from blood, taken at week 4, from a patient treated with tofacitinib. The CDR3 region has the sequence CASSLGSSYNSPLHF. The DNA sequence is TGTGCCAGCAGCTTAGGCAGCTCCTATAATTCACCCCTCCACTTT.